The rows below give T cell receptor beta chains drawn from one sample of a study of T cell responses to AZD1222 COVID-19 vaccine. Method: immunoSEQ multiplex PCR; TCRdb's copy keeps in-frame clones and lacks some. The sample has approximately 100,000 clones; more than 85% are singletons. The sample in question was peripheral blood, obtained on day 0 of AZD1222 vaccination. The source is an adult in good health. Each CDR3 is given with its conserved first and last residue. The D gene is left open where the match is weak.

cdr3_nt cdr3_aa v_call d_call j_call
TGTGCCAGCAGCTTAGTAGGAGGATGGGACAGGCCAGAGGACTATGGCTACACCTTC CASSLVGGWDRPEDYGYTF TRBV7-2 TRBD1 TRBJ1-2
TGTGCCAGTGCTGAGGGAATTAGGAGAAATCAGCCCCAGCATTTT CASAEGIRRNQPQHF TRBV19 - TRBJ1-5
TGTGCCACCAGTGCTACCGGGGGGGCCCTTGAGACCCAGTACTTC CATSATGGALETQYF TRBV24-1 TRBD2 TRBJ2-5
TGTGCCAGCAGCTTAGGGCTAGCGATCTCCCCCAATGAGCAGTTCTTC CASSLGLAISPNEQFF TRBV7-9 - TRBJ2-1
TGTGCCAGCAGCCTATATACGGAAATGAACACTGAAGCTTTCTTT CASSLYTEMNTEAFF TRBV7-9 - TRBJ1-1
TGTGCCAGCAGCCAAGTCCCGGTGGGCGAGCAGTACTTC CASSQVPVGEQYF TRBV3-1/TRBV3-2 - TRBJ2-7
TGTGCCAGCACCGGCCGGGGCGATTCCTACAATGAGCAGTTCTTC CASTGRGDSYNEQFF TRBV6-5 - TRBJ2-1
TGCAGCGTTGAACAGGCCAACGTCCTGACTTTC CSVEQANVLTF TRBV29-1 - TRBJ2-6
TGTGCCAGCAGTCCCCCCGGGGCGGGGATTTACGAGCAGTACTTC CASSPPGAGIYEQYF TRBV27 - TRBJ2-7
TGTGCCACCTACAGCCGGAGCTCCTATAATTCACCCCTCCACTTT CATYSRSSYNSPLHF TRBV24-1 - TRBJ1-6
TGTGCCAGCAGCTCGCATCAACCCGGGGACAGATACTTCTCGGCCGAGCAGTACTTC CASSSHQPGDRYFSAEQYF TRBV21-1 - TRBJ2-7
TGTGCCAGCAGCTTAAGAGCGAACACCGGGGAGCTGTTTTTT CASSLRANTGELFF TRBV7-2 - TRBJ2-2
TGTGCCAGCAGCCCGGCCGGGACTAGCGGCTACGAGCAGTACTTC CASSPAGTSGYEQYF TRBV7-6 TRBD2 TRBJ2-7
TGTGCCAGCAGCTTGGTCCCGACTAGAAGGTGGGAGACCCAGTACTTC CASSLVPTRRWETQYF TRBV5-8 - TRBJ2-5
TGTGCCTGGAGTGTAAGTAGCAATCAGCCCCAGCATTTT CAWSVSSNQPQHF TRBV30 - TRBJ1-5
TGTGCCAGCAGCTTTGGTGGAGGGGACAATCAGCCCCAGCATTTT CASSFGGGDNQPQHF TRBV5-6 - TRBJ1-5
TGCGCCAGCAGCTTAGGGGCGGGCTCGAACACTGAAGCTTTCTTT CASSLGAGSNTEAFF TRBV5-1 - TRBJ1-1
TGTGCCAGCAGCTTAGTACTAGCGGGAGCGAACATTCAGTACTTC CASSLVLAGANIQYF TRBV7-2 TRBD2 TRBJ2-4
TGTGCCAGTAGTGTGACAGGGGTGAACACTGAAGCTTTCTTT CASSVTGVNTEAFF TRBV19 TRBD1 TRBJ1-1
TGTGCCAGCAGCTTATTCGGGGGGATGAACACTGAAGCTTTCTTT CASSLFGGMNTEAFF TRBV7-3 - TRBJ1-1
TGCGCCAGCAGTGATCCGACAGGGGGCTACTATGGCTACACCTTC CASSDPTGGYYGYTF TRBV10-2 TRBD1 TRBJ1-2
TGTGCAAGTCGCACTCGGCAGGGAATTGGCGGCTACACCTTC CASRTRQGIGGYTF TRBV12-2 - TRBJ1-2
TGTGCCAGCAGTTACGACAGGGGAGGCACTGAAGCTTTCTTT CASSYDRGGTEAFF TRBV6-6 TRBD1 TRBJ1-1
TGTGCCAGCAGTGCCCAGGGGGAAAGTCAGCCCCAGCATTTT CASSAQGESQPQHF TRBV2 TRBD1 TRBJ1-5
TGTGCCGGGGGGACCCCTAACTATGGCTACACCTTC CAGGTPNYGYTF TRBV28 - TRBJ1-2
TGTGCCAGTAAACACGGACAGGCACAGGCGGAGACCCAGTACTTC CASKHGQAQAETQYF TRBV6-6 TRBD1 TRBJ2-5
TGTGCCAGCAGCCGACGGGACAGGCCCAACACTGAAGCTTTCTTT CASSRRDRPNTEAFF TRBV11-2 TRBD1 TRBJ1-1
TGTGCCAGCAGCTGGGCGACCACTAATGAAAAACTGTTTTTT CASSWATTNEKLFF TRBV11-2 - TRBJ1-4
TGTGCCAGCAGCCAAGGGGAGGAGCGGGGGTTTAATGAGCAGTTCTTC CASSQGEERGFNEQFF TRBV4-2 TRBD2 TRBJ2-1